This TCR beta chain appears in the sequencing data of a study of OX40 agonist ivuxolimab in advanced cancers. Study results and caveats: On average, a greater number of expanded clones characterised CD8+ T cells relative to CD4+. Certain nonresponders additionally had low normalized T-cell clonal expansion. Clones of CD4+ and CD8+ blood T cells grew by week 6 at doses of 0.1 to 3.0 mg/kg.

Clones were read by immunoSEQ multiplex PCR, and TCRdb kept only the in-frame ones, dropping some. The table shows more than 25,000 clones, with 86% occurring only once. A word on this clone: Its antigen is still unknown.

J lost 7 bases, V lost 1 base, and 11 bases had no gene match. The CDR3 length is 16 residues. The receptor's source is an adult with an advanced solid tumor such as melanoma, head and neck, liver or kidney cancer. The source was CD4+ or CD8+ T cells sorted from blood, collected in a trial of the OX40 agonist ivuxolimab. The rearrangement joins TRBV23-1 to TRBJ2-7; 9 positions agree with TRBD2. TRBV23-1 qualifies as an ORF whose function is uncertain. CDR3 residues: CASSQFRGGVLQEQYF. The CDR3 DNA reads TGCGCCAGCAGTCAATTTCGCGGGGGGGTACTTCAGGAGCAGTACTTC.